These 26 T cell receptor beta chains were sequenced from one sample in a study of human thymus T cells. Resections from corrective heart surgery provided thymus tissue. The data were produced by immunoSEQ multiplex PCR, yet TCRdb's version contains in-frame clones alone and is incomplete. The top ten clones hold 0.025% to 0.04% of a sample with more than 70,000 clones, just over 95% of them seen once. The specimen was thymus tissue. All receptors derive from a boy in the first two years of life with a congenital heart defect but otherwise immunologically healthy.

This sequence joins TRBV5-6 and TRBJ1-2, with D maybe TRBD1 (6 bases). Trimming left V 1 base short and J 8 bases short, with 12 bases between. The CDR3 is made up of 13 amino acids. CDR1 and CDR2 (germline): SGHDT, YYEEEE. The CDR3 nucleotides are TGTGCCAGCAGCTTGTCCAGGGGCCCCGGCTACACCTTC. Protein product: CASSLSRGPGYTF.

As for this clone: An end of the junction does not agree with germline; a read error may underlie this. The chain combines TRBV27 with TRBJ1-2; D is uncertain. This CDR3 is built from 15 residues. Germline CDR1 reads MNHEY; CDR2 reads SMNVEV (reference sequence). The CDR3 region has the DNA TGTGCCAGCAGTCCGATTTTGGGCCCCCCGGACCCCAGAGCGTTC. It specifies CASSPILGPPDPRAF.

The rearrangement joins TRBV28 to TRBJ2-1; D perhaps matches TRBD1 (6 bases). Germline-derived CDR1 and CDR2 are MDHEN and SYDVKM. Trimming cost V 5 bases and J 0 bases, with 17 bases left between them. The CDR3 runs 17 residues. CDR3: CASSVQQGSSSYNEQFF. The CDR3 bases are TGTGCCAGCAGTGTCCAACAGGGATCGAGCTCCTACAATGAGCAGTTCTTC.

The rearrangement links TRBV5-6 to TRBJ1-1; D remains unclear. Germline V CDR1 and CDR2: SGHDT, YYEEEE. This CDR3 has 16 residues. The germline V and J ends were trimmed by 4 bases and 0 bases, with 16 bases remaining between them. The CDR3 sequence: CASSGPHGCMNTEAFF. CDR3 coding DNA: TGTGCCAGCAGCGGACCCCATGGGTGCATGAACACTGAAGCTTTCTTT.

The chain recombines TRBV5-1 with TRBJ2-5, with 8 bases matching TRBD1. Looked up from germline, CDR1 is SGHRS and CDR2 is YFSETQ. The CDR3 covers 15 residues. V trimming: 2 bases; J trimming: 4 bases; junction bases outside the gene matches: 7. This CDR3 reads CASSFLAGGPETQYF. The DNA for the CDR3 is TGCGCCAGCAGCTTTCTAGCAGGGGGCCCAGAGACCCAGTACTTC. The full variable domain, completed using reference TRBV5-1 and TRBJ2-5, is KAGVTQTPRYLIKTRGQQVTLSCSPISGHRSVSWYQQTPGQGLQFLFEYFSETQRNKGNFPGRFSGRQFSNSRSEMNVSTLELGDSALYLCASSFLAGGPETQYFGPGTRLLVL.

The chain links TRBV10-3 to TRBJ2-7; 9 nucleotides line up with TRBD1. The CDR3 is 13 residues long. Germline CDR1 reads ENHRY; CDR2 reads SYGVKD. Losses at the gene ends were 11 bases for V and 5 bases for J; bases not matched to a gene: 10. The CDR3 bases are TGTGCCGCGCGCTGGGACAGGGACCACGAGCAGTACTTC. Its translation is CAARWDRDHEQYF.

This chain links TRBV5-1 with TRBJ2-5, with D possibly being TRBD2 (6 bases). The CDR3 covers 16 residues. Trimming stripped 4 bases from V and 4 bases from J, with 20 bases between. Germline loops: CDR1 SGHRS, CDR2 YFSETQ. CDR3 in amino acids: CASSPRSATRGETQYF. CDR3 nucleotides: TGCGCCAGCAGCCCGCGTTCTGCGACTAGGGGAGAGACCCAGTACTTC.

The chain joins TRBV15 to TRBJ1-2; D gene uncertain. Trimming left V 0 bases short and J 8 bases short, with 22 bases between. CDR1 is LNHNV, CDR2 YYDKDF, per germline (reference sequence). The CDR3 has 17 residues. As DNA, the CDR3 is TGTGCCACCAGCAGAGATTTTCCCAAGGGCCCCCAAGGGGGCTACACCTTC. Its protein is CATSRDFPKGPQGGYTF.

This clone was observed a few times. The chain links TRBV7-2 to TRBJ1-2, with D tentatively TRBD1 (6 bases). Trimming shortened V by 4 bases and J by 1 base, and 10 bases separated the two germline ends. CDR1 and CDR2 (germline): SGHTA, FQGNSA. The CDR3 covers 14 residues. The DNA for the CDR3 is TGTGCCAGCAGCTCCAAGGACAGTAACTATGGCTACACCTTC. Translated: CASSSKDSNYGYTF. Full variable domain (rest looked up from reference TRBV7-2 and TRBJ1-2): GAGVSQSPSNKVTEKGKDVELRCDPISGHTALYWYRQSLGQGLEFLIYFQGNSAPDKSGLPSDRFSAERTGGSVSTLTIQRTQQEDSAVYLCASSSKDSNYGYTFGSGTRLTVV.

The V gene is TRBV4-3, the J gene TRBJ2-5; 10 bases agree with TRBD2. Germline CDR1 reads LGHNA; CDR2 reads YSLEER. This CDR3 has 15 amino acids. Germline trimming cut 2 bases from V and 4 bases from J; bases unmatched to any gene: 4. This CDR3 reads CASSQRPSGGETQYF. CDR3 coding DNA: TGCGCCAGCAGCCAACGGCCTAGCGGGGGAGAGACCCAGTACTTC.

The rearrangement uses TRBV5-4 and TRBJ2-7, with 9 positions matching TRBD2. V lost 8 bases to trimming and J lost 0 bases; unmatched junction nucleotides: 3. CDR1 is SGHNT and CDR2 is YYREEE in the germline V gene (reference sequence). The CDR3 runs to 13 residues. The CDR3 bases are TGTGCCAGTCGGCGGGGGGGCTCCTACGAGCAGTACTTC. Translating it yields CASRRGGSYEQYF.

V and J are TRBV7-9 and TRBJ2-5; a weak D match, TRBD1 (5 bases). Germline CDR1 is SEHNR and CDR2 is FQNEAQ (reference sequence). This CDR3 contains 16 residues. V lost 2 bases to trimming and J lost 1 base, with 14 bases between them. CDR3 nucleotide sequence: TGTGCCAGCAGCTTACGGTCGTGTGGGGCCCAAGAGACCCAGTACTTC. Translating it yields CASSLRSCGAQETQYF.

V and J are TRBV5-1 and TRBJ2-1; 12 bases map to TRBD2. CDR3 size: 19 residues. J lost 3 bases, V lost 4 bases, and 14 bases had no gene match. Germline V gene lookup returns CDR1 SGHRS and CDR2 YFSETQ. The CDR3 here is CASSPVAPSGGGNYNEQFF. CDR3 nucleotide sequence: TGCGCCAGCAGCCCCGTCGCCCCTAGCGGGGGGGGAAACTACAATGAGCAGTTCTTC.

The chain employs TRBV6-5 and TRBJ2-6; D might be TRBD1 or TRBD2, each matching 6 bases. CDR3 length equals 16 residues. The V gene lost 2 bases and the J gene lost 3 bases, with 11 bases spanning the gap. Germline-derived CDR1 and CDR2 are MNHEY and SVGAGI. In nucleotides, the CDR3 is TGTGCCAGCAGTTACAGGGGGGCTGGTGGGGCCAACGTCCTGACTTTC. Its translation is CASSYRGAGGANVLTF.

The chain has TRBV4-2 and TRBJ2-2; 8 bases fit TRBD2. In germline, CDR1 is LGHNA, CDR2 YNFKEQ. There are 15 residues in the CDR3. With V trimmed by 6 bases and J by 7 bases, 10 bases remained unmatched. CDR3 nucleotides: TGTGCCAGCAGGCTCGGGACTAGAAGTAACGGGGAGCTGTTTTTT. This encodes CASRLGTRSNGELFF.

This clone was recorded a few times. This chain links TRBV15 with TRBJ1-6, with D hard to call. V lost 4 bases to trimming and J lost 9 bases, with 16 bases between them. The CDR3 contains 15 residues. Germline V gives CDR1 LNHNV, CDR2 YYDKDF (reference sequence). The CDR3 here is CATSTHRGGSSPLHF. The CDR3 nucleotides are TGTGCCACCAGCACCCACCGAGGAGGGAGTTCACCCCTCCACTTT.

This chain joins TRBV2 and TRBJ2-7; unclear D gene. The CDR3 runs to 14 residues. Germline values: CDR1 SNHLY, CDR2 FYNNEI. Trimming took off 7 bases at V and 0 bases at J, with 13 bases between the two ends. The DNA for the CDR3 is TGTGCCAGCACCCTCCCCGGGCGCTCCTACGAGCAGTACTTC. Translating it yields CASTLPGRSYEQYF.

J is TRBJ1-4 and V is TRBV27; D unresolved. The length of the CDR3 is 15 residues. Between the trimmed V and J ends, which lost 7 bases and 2 bases, there was a span of 14 bases. Germline values: CDR1 MNHEY, CDR2 SMNVEV (reference sequence). The CDR3 DNA follows: TGTGCCAGCAACCCCACGGGGAGGACTAATGAAAAACTGTTTTTT. Protein product: CASNPTGRTNEKLFF.

The CDR3 bases are TGTGCCAGCAGCCTCAATCGAGGAGGCCACACTGAAGCTTTCTTT. This translates into CASSLNRGGHTEAFF. This chain connects TRBV11-3 to TRBJ1-1; D not certain. Germline assignment: CDR1 SGHNT and CDR2 YENEEA. The CDR3 length is 15 residues. Trimming shortened V by 5 bases and J by 3 bases, and 16 bases separated the two germline ends.

The chain employs TRBV14 and TRBJ2-1, with D hard to call. V lost 2 bases, J lost 0 bases, and 11 bases lay in between. CDR1 and CDR2 (germline): SGHDN, FVKESK. The CDR3 contains 16 residues. The CDR3 loop is CASSQKDSRSYNEQFF. The CDR3 nucleotides read TGTGCCAGCAGCCAAAAAGACTCTCGCTCCTACAATGAGCAGTTCTTC.

The chain is built from TRBV5-4 and TRBJ2-1; 11 nucleotides agree with TRBD2. V was clipped by 0 bases and J by 9 bases; unmatched bases: 5. This CDR3 contains 15 residues. Germline assignment: CDR1 SGHNT and CDR2 YYREEE (reference sequence). Here the CDR3 reads CASSLGLAGTGEQFF. CDR3 coding DNA: TGTGCCAGCAGCTTGGGACTAGCGGGGACCGGTGAGCAGTTCTTC.

V usage is TRBV7-2 and J usage is TRBJ2-5; unclear D gene. Trimming removed 5 bases at V and 7 bases at J, with 11 bases between. In germline, CDR1 is SGHTA, CDR2 FQGNSA. The length of the CDR3 is 12 residues. The CDR3 DNA sequence: TGTGCCAGCAGCCCCCCGTTCGGGACCCAGTACTTC. It yields the protein CASSPPFGTQYF.

The chain has TRBV18 and TRBJ2-7, with 11 bases fitting TRBD1. Germline-derived CDR1 and CDR2 are KGHSH and LQKENI. The CDR3 has 15 residues. Trimming cost V 3 bases and J 2 bases; bases outside gene matches: 3. This CDR3 reads CASSPPGQGAYEQYF. CDR3 bases: TGTGCCAGCTCACCTCCGGGACAGGGGGCCTACGAGCAGTACTTC.

The chain has TRBV7-2 and TRBJ2-1; 7 nucleotides agree with TRBD1. Germline CDR1 is SGHTA and CDR2 is FQGNSA. With 1 base clipped from V and 4 bases from J, the junction kept 7 bases outside the gene matches. This CDR3 is 16 amino acids long. CDR3 DNA sequence: TGTGCCAGCAGCTTAGTTTTGAGACAGGGTTACAATGAGCAGTTCTTC. The encoded protein is CASSLVLRQGYNEQFF.

This clone has only a few counts. The chain combines TRBV28 with TRBJ1-2, with 9 bases identical to TRBD1. CDR1 MDHEN and CDR2 SYDVKM come from the germline V gene. V trimming: 5 bases; J trimming: 4 bases; junction bases outside the gene matches: 11. The CDR3 is 16 amino acids. CDR3 loop: CASSHTGGVWVYGYTF. In DNA, the CDR3 is TGTGCCAGCAGTCACACAGGGGGCGTCTGGGTCTATGGCTACACCTTC.

The CDR3 nucleotides are TGTGCCAGCAGCCAAGTTCCCGCTAGCGGGGGGCGAAAACACCCCTACAATGAGCAGTTCTTC. Amino acids: CASSQVPASGGRKHPYNEQFF. J is TRBJ2-1 and V is TRBV14; TRBD2 agrees at 11 bases. This CDR3 is built from 21 residues. Germline V gene data show CDR1 as SGHDN and CDR2 as FVKESK. V was pared by 1 base and J by 2 bases, with 16 bases of the junction left unmatched.